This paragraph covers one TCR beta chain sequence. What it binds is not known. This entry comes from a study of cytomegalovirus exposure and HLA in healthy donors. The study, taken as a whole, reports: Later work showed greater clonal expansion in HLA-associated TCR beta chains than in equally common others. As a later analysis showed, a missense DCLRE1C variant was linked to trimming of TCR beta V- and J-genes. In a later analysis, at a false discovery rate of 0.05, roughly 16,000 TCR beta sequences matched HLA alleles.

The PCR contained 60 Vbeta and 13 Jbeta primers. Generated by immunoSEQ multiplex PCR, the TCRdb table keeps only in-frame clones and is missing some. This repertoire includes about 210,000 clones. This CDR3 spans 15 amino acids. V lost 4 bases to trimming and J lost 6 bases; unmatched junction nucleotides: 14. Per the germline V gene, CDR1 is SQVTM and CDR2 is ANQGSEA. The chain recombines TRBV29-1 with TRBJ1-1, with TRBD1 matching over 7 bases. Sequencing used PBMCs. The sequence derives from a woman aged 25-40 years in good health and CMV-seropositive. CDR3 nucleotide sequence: TGCAGCGTTGGCCCACCGAGACAGGGTAGGTCTGAAGCTTTCTTT. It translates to CSVGPPRQGRSEAFF. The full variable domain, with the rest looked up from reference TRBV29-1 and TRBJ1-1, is SAVISQKPSRDICQRGTSLTIQCQVDSQVTMMFWYRQQPGQSLTLIATANQGSEATYESGFVIDKFPISRPNLTFSTLTVSNMSPEDSSIYLCSVGPPRQGRSEAFFGQGTRLTVV.